This T cell receptor beta chain was recovered during a study of glioma-infiltrating T cells after dendritic cell vaccination. Findings and caveats of the study: Estimated pretreatment TIL content predicted outcome after dendritic cell vaccination.

Germline V gene lookup returns CDR1 SGHRS and CDR2 YFSETQ. The length of the CDR3 is 15 residues. Trimming removed 0 bases at V and 5 bases at J, with 12 bases between. Data came from immunoSEQ multiplex PCR; TCRdb stores just in-frame clones and leaves some out. The data contain about 95,000 clones, over 65% of them singletons. Remarks on this clone: Its antigen is still unknown.

The receptor's source is a human donor with glioblastoma. The chain uses TRBV5-1 and TRBJ2-1; D perhaps matches TRBD1 (6 bases). Material: blood, obtained before dendritic cell vaccination. The CDR3 DNA reads TGCGCCAGCAGCTTGGTACAGGGTGGCCACAATGAGCAGTTCTTC. Protein sequence: CASSLVQGGHNEQFF.